The 13 T cell receptor beta chains listed next were all sequenced from one sample in a study of blood T cell repertoires in COVID-19 (TCRdb year 2020). Library method: the immunoSEQ multiplex PCR assay. The table was pulled from immuneACCESS by TCRdb, which kept in-frame rearrangements only. Such tables lose some clones; where checked, under half of the loss comes from unresolved V genes, and the rest has no known cause. The sample table contains tens of thousands of clones; only one count was recorded for around 83% of them. The top ten clones comprise about 44% of the sample. The sequenced sample consisted of peripheral blood. The receptors stem from a woman older than 75 with active or convalescent COVID-19.

This chain connects TRBV27 to TRBJ1-1, with 8 positions matching TRBD1. Germline V lookup: CDR1 MNHEY, CDR2 SMNVEV (reference sequence). V shed 3 bases, J shed 6 bases, and the junction held 6 bases outside the gene matches. CDR3 length equals 14 residues. The CDR3 region is CASSFGQGGAEAFF. The CDR3 region has the DNA TGTGCCAGCAGTTTCGGACAGGGAGGCGCTGAAGCTTTCTTT.

DNA of the CDR3: TGTGCCAGCAGCTTGGGTCCGGCGGAACTTAGCACTGAAGCTTTCTTT. Translation gives CASSLGPAELSTEAFF. The chain links TRBV5-6 to TRBJ1-1; no reliable D call. The V gene's germline CDR1 is SGHDT and CDR2 YYEEEE. Trimming stripped 0 bases from V and 4 bases from J, with 16 bases between. This CDR3 is built from 16 residues.

This clone came up a few times. This chain connects TRBV28 to TRBJ2-5; 9 bases are shared with TRBD2. Unmatched junction bases numbered 5, after V lost 2 bases and J lost 7 bases. Germline assignment: CDR1 MDHEN and CDR2 SYDVKM. The CDR3 covers 14 residues. CDR3 amino acids: CASSLTGGRVTQYF. The CDR3 region has the DNA TGTGCCAGCAGTTTAACCGGCGGGAGGGTGACCCAGTACTTC.

J is TRBJ1-5 and V is TRBV3-1 (or the pseudogene TRBV3-2); D is possibly TRBD1 (6 bases). The CDR3 is made up of 15 amino acids. CDR1 and CDR2 from the germline V gene are LGHDT and YNNKEL (reference sequence). V dropped 3 bases and J dropped 2 bases, with 11 bases sitting between them. The CDR3 DNA reads TGTGCCAGCAGCCATGGGAGGGGGGGCAATCAGCCCCAGCATTTT. Protein product: CASSHGRGGNQPQHF.

As for this clone: A junction boundary mismatches the germline segment, possibly from a read error. The chain carries TRBV10-2 and TRBJ1-2; 9 bases fit TRBD1. This CDR3 contains 13 residues. Germline values: CDR1 WSHSY, CDR2 SAAADI. CDR3 sequence reads: CASSESWWTGVAF. For the CDR3, the DNA is TGCGCCAGCAGTGAGTCGTGGTGGACAGGGGTGGCCTTC.

V is TRBV19 and J is TRBJ2-3; tentatively, D is TRBD2 (5 bases). This CDR3 spans 14 amino acids. From germline, CDR1 is LNHDA and CDR2 SQIVND (reference sequence). V was pared by 1 base and J by 0 bases, with 5 bases between. The CDR3 is CASSIGTSTDTQYF. The CDR3 region has the DNA TGTGCCAGTAGTATAGGGACTAGCACAGATACGCAGTATTTT.

The gene calls are TRBV4-2 and TRBJ1-2, with a tentative D call TRBD1 (5 bases). The CDR3 covers 13 residues. Per germline, CDR1 LGHNA and CDR2 YNFKEQ. V was shortened by 1 base and J by 8 bases, with 11 bases between the two germline ends. CDR3 bases: TGTGCCAGCAGCCAAGGAGGAGGGGACGGCTACACCTTC. This encodes CASSQGGGDGYTF.

The chain has TRBV5-1 and TRBJ2-2, with a tentative D call TRBD2 (5 bases). In germline, CDR1 is SGHRS, CDR2 YFSETQ. The CDR3 loop spans 15 amino acids. V was pared by 2 bases and J by 4 bases, with 12 bases between. CDR3 loop: CASSLGPEGTGELFF. In DNA, the CDR3 is TGCGCCAGCAGCTTAGGTCCCGAGGGCACCGGGGAGCTGTTTTTT.

The V and J genes are TRBV3-1 (or the pseudogene TRBV3-2) and TRBJ1-5; 9 bases are a match to TRBD1. CDR3 length: 14 amino acids. Looked up from germline, CDR1 is LGHDT and CDR2 is YNNKEL (reference sequence). V gave up 4 bases and J gave up 6 bases; unmatched junction bases: 4. CDR3 nucleotides: TGTGCCAGCAGCCTGGGACAGGGTAGTCAGCCCCAGCATTTT. Protein product: CASSLGQGSQPQHF.

There are a few counts of this clone. The chain employs TRBV12-3 or TRBV12-4 and TRBJ2-7; 10 bases are a match to TRBD1. This CDR3 has 13 amino acids. The trim removed 5 bases at V and 5 bases at J, leaving 3 bases unmatched. The CDR3 loop reads CASSQGQGNEQYF. The CDR3, as DNA: TGTGCCAGCAGTCAGGGACAGGGGAACGAGCAGTACTTC.

The chain employs TRBV5-1 and TRBJ2-3; weak D call: TRBD2 (5 bases). This CDR3 has 17 amino acids. The ends were cut back, 0 bases at V and 1 base at J, with 15 bases in the middle. Germline CDR1 reads SGHRS; CDR2 reads YFSETQ. This chain's CDR3 is CASSLEPSNHRTDTQYF. DNA of the CDR3: TGCGCCAGCAGCTTGGAGCCTAGCAACCACCGCACAGATACGCAGTATTTT. The complete variable domain, with remaining parts taken from reference TRBV5-1 and TRBJ2-3, reads KAGVTQTPRYLIKTRGQQVTLSCSPISGHRSVSWYQQTPGQGLQFLFEYFSETQRNKGNFPGRFSGRQFSNSRSEMNVSTLELGDSALYLCASSLEPSNHRTDTQYFGPGTRLTVL.

The chain has TRBV19 and TRBJ1-6; 12 nucleotides line up with TRBD1. The junction had 7 bases not matched to a gene; V was cut back by 7 bases and J by 6 bases. CDR3 length: 16 amino acids. Germline V gene lookup returns CDR1 LNHDA and CDR2 SQIVND (reference sequence). CDR3 in DNA: TGTGCCAGTACCACCGGGACAGGGGGCTTTAATTCACCCCTCCACTTT. Protein: CASTTGTGGFNSPLHF.

The chain is built from TRBV28 and TRBJ2-7, with 12 bases lining up with TRBD2. The J segment lost 4 bases and the V segment lost 4 bases, leaving 5 bases of the junction unmatched. The germline V gene has CDR1 MDHEN and CDR2 SYDVKM. The CDR3 is made up of 15 amino acids. In DNA, the CDR3 is TGTGCCAGCAGTTCCCCGACTAGCGGGAGTTACGAGCAGTACTTC. It is translated as CASSSPTSGSYEQYF.